The entry below describes one TCR beta chain. Antigen unknown. These data originate in a study of T-cell reconstitution after alpha-beta-depleted transplantation in children. CDR3 length: 14 amino acids. Germline CDR1 and CDR2: MGHRA and YSYEKL. The germline V and J ends were trimmed by 3 bases and 1 base, with 6 bases remaining between them. Unique molecular identifiers featured in how the TCRbeta library was prepared. TCRdb re-derived calls from the PCR reads in MiXCR, one entry per CDR3 protein. In the table there are 750,000 to 950,000 distinct CDR3 sequences, approximately 15% of which are singletons. Findings of the study overall: T-cell counts and diversity were attributed mostly to newly produced T cells one year after transplant.

The receptor was isolated from a male patient under 18 who had a stem cell transplant for acute lymphoblastic leukemia, so the T cells may come from the graft donor. Specimen: PBMCs, mostly from graft donor cells, collected 360 days after TCRalphabeta/CD19-depleted stem cell transplant. The V gene is TRBV4-1, the J gene TRBJ2-2; D unresolved. Written as DNA, the CDR3 is TGCGCCAGCAGCCAGCCTCAGAACACCGGGGAGCTGTTTTTT. Translating it yields CASSQPQNTGELFF.